One sample yielded the 32 T cell receptor beta chains listed below, sequenced in a study of CD8 T cells in Susac syndrome. Random hexamers primed reverse transcription of about 0.5 to 1 ug RNA. Via MiXCR, TCRdb re-called the immunoSEQ multiplex PCR reads, giving one row per CDR3 protein. The table lists some 200,000 distinct CDR3 sequences, under 97% of them singletons. Sequenced material: CD4+ T cells from PBMCs. The receptors shown here come from a human donor with Susac syndrome.

The chain carries TRBV7-9 and TRBJ2-1; 8 bases match TRBD2. Trimming took 1 base from V and 7 from J; bases not matched to a gene: 3. The germline V gene has CDR1 SEHNR and CDR2 FQNEAQ (reference sequence). The length of the CDR3 is 14 residues. In DNA form, the CDR3 reads TGTGCCAGCAGCTTAGAGACTAGCGAGAATGAGCAGTTCTTC. Translating it yields CASSLETSENEQFF.

The chain combines TRBV6-5 with TRBJ2-6; no definite D call. The V gene's germline CDR1 is MNHEY and CDR2 SVGAGI. Trimming took off 2 bases at V and 4 bases at J, with 15 bases between the two ends. The CDR3 has 17 amino acids. CDR3 nucleotide sequence: TGTGCCAGCAGTTACCCCCCGTTGGGTACGGGGGCCAACGTCCTGACTTTC. This codes for CASSYPPLGTGANVLTF.

The CDR3 DNA reads as TGTGCCAGCAGCCCGCGACCAATCGCCGGCACAGATACGCAGTATTTT. This codes for CASSPRPIAGTDTQYF. The gene calls are TRBV21-1 and TRBJ2-3. TRBV21-1 is recorded as a pseudogene. The CDR3 is 16 residues long.

A single count supports this clonotype. At one of its ends the junction is not consistent with the germline gene, which may arise from a read error. The chain employs TRBV7-7 and TRBJ2-3; D may match TRBD1 or TRBD2 (6 bases each). CDR3 length: 13 residues. The germline V gene has CDR1 SSHAT and CDR2 FNYEAQ (reference sequence). The CDR3 bases are TGTGCTAGCAGCGCTCGGGGGCCAGATACGCAGTATTTT. This translates into CASSARGPDTQYF.

This chain links TRBV7-2 with TRBJ2-3; D is undetermined. The CDR3 totals 16 residues. Trimming took 5 bases from V and 1 from J, leaving 16 bases between them. Germline V CDR1 and CDR2: SGHTA, FQGNSA. As DNA, the CDR3 is TGTGCCAGCAGCCCAGAGCTTCCCTTCGGCACAGATACGCAGTATTTT. It translates to CASSPELPFGTDTQYF.

The rearrangement joins TRBV29-1 to TRBJ1-2, with 8 bases matching TRBD1. The V gene end was trimmed by 1 base and the J gene end by 6 bases; junction bases not matched to a gene: 7. Germline loops: CDR1 SQVTM, CDR2 ANQGSEA. The CDR3 runs 14 residues. The CDR3 region has the DNA TGCAGCGTTGAAGGAGACAGGGGAGGAGATGGCTACACCTTC. It encodes CSVEGDRGGDGYTF.

The rearrangement uses TRBV6-2 or TRBV6-3 and TRBJ2-2; D is undetermined. Trimming removed 10 bases at V and 3 bases at J, with 6 bases between. This CDR3 comprises 11 residues. Per the germline V gene, CDR1 is MNHEY and CDR2 is SVGEGT. The CDR3 nucleotides read TGTGCCACCGGTCACACCGGGGAGCTGTTTTTT. It codes for CATGHTGELFF.

The gene calls are TRBV29-1 and TRBJ1-1; D may be TRBD1 (6 bases). V dropped 7 bases and J dropped 7 bases, with 19 bases sitting between them. The germline V gene has CDR1 SQVTM and CDR2 ANQGSEA. The CDR3 loop spans 13 amino acids. The DNA for the CDR3 is TGCAGCGCTACTACCTTCGAGGGGGTTGAAGCTTTCTTT. Residues: CSATTFEGVEAFF.

This clonotype was recorded once. The chain links TRBV2 to TRBJ1-1; D is undetermined. V was shortened by 4 bases and J by 11 bases, with 14 bases between the two germline ends. Germline CDR1 reads SNHLY; CDR2 reads FYNNEI. The CDR3 spans 12 residues. The CDR3 DNA reads TGTGCCAGCAGTGGGGCGGAGCGCGAGGCTTTCTTT. It is translated as CASSGAEREAFF.

The V gene is TRBV12-3 or TRBV12-4, the J gene TRBJ2-1, with TRBD2 identical over 7 bases. Trimming took 8 bases from V and 6 from J; bases not matched to a gene: 13. The length of the CDR3 is 15 residues. CDR3 nucleotide sequence: TGTGCCAGCGGTAGTCGGACTAGTATCGGCAATGAGCAGTTCTTC. Residues: CASGSRTSIGNEQFF.

The DNA for the CDR3 is TGCAGTGCTAGAGATTCGGACCTCCCCAAGTTAGACACTGAAGCTTTCTTT. Protein product: CSARDSDLPKLDTEAFF. V gene TRBV20-1 combines with J gene TRBJ1-1, with D hard to call. The V and J ends lost 0 bases and 3 bases respectively, with 20 bases between them. The V gene's germline CDR1 is DFQATT and CDR2 SNEGSKA (reference sequence). This CDR3 has 17 residues.

The chain joins TRBV2 to TRBJ2-3; D unresolved. The V end lost 1 base, the J end lost 1 base, and 9 bases lay between the germline ends. Germline V gene lookup returns CDR1 SNHLY and CDR2 FYNNEI. This CDR3 region has 15 residues. CDR3 region: CASSEVLRGTDTQYF. The CDR3, as DNA: TGTGCCAGCAGTGAAGTGTTACGGGGCACAGATACGCAGTATTTT.

In this sample, this clonotype turned up a few times. The CDR3 region has the DNA TGCAGCGTTGTACAGGGTAATGGCTACACCTTC. Translated, it gives CSVVQGNGYTF. The V call is TRBV29-1, the J call TRBJ1-2, with D possibly matching TRBD1 (6 bases). Looked up from germline, CDR1 is SQVTM and CDR2 is ANQGSEA. This CDR3 is built from 11 residues. Deletions cut 4 bases from V and 6 bases from J, with 9 bases between.

This chain connects TRBV9 to TRBJ1-2, with D perhaps TRBD1 (5 bases). V gave up 0 bases and J gave up 5 bases, with 20 bases separating them. Germline CDR1 is SGDLS and CDR2 is YYNGEE. The CDR3 runs to 17 residues. The CDR3 spells CASSVVPTGSGGYGYTF. The CDR3, as DNA: TGTGCCAGCAGCGTAGTCCCCACAGGTTCCGGGGGTTATGGCTACACCTTC.

J is TRBJ1-4 and V is TRBV4-1, with D perhaps TRBD1 (6 bases). Trimming took 3 bases from V and 7 from J, leaving 15 bases between them. The CDR3 is 15 residues long. Germline CDR1 is MGHRA and CDR2 is YSYEKL. This chain's CDR3 is CASSHGRGESEKLFF. CDR3 nucleotide sequence: TGCGCCAGCAGCCATGGTAGGGGGGAAAGTGAAAAACTGTTTTTT.

This chain uses TRBV3-1 with TRBJ2-7; D gene ambiguous. Per germline, CDR1 LGHDT and CDR2 YNNKEL (reference sequence). This CDR3 has 15 amino acids. V lost 1 base to trimming and J lost 3 bases, with 13 bases between them. CDR3 bases: TGTGCCAGCAGCCAAGGTTTAGACGCCAACTACGAGCAGTACTTC. This encodes CASSQGLDANYEQYF.

The rearrangement uses TRBV5-6 and TRBJ1-5; D remains unclear. Per the germline V gene, CDR1 is SGHDT and CDR2 is YYEEEE. The CDR3 has 16 residues. Trimming pared 0 bases from V and 2 bases from J, leaving 12 bases between. Here the CDR3 DNA reads TGTGCCAGCAGCTTGGCCGGCCAGAGCGGCAATCAGCCCCAGCATTTT. Its protein product is CASSLAGQSGNQPQHF.

The chain employs TRBV9 and TRBJ2-7; 9 nucleotides line up with TRBD1. The germline gives CDR1 SGDLS, CDR2 YYNGEE. Trimming took 3 bases from V and 0 from J; bases not matched to a gene: 13. The CDR3 runs to 18 residues. CDR3 sequence: CASSALGGQGKDSYEQYF. The CDR3 nucleotides are TGTGCCAGCAGCGCCCTCGGGGGACAGGGAAAAGACTCCTACGAGCAGTACTTC. The full variable domain, with the rest looked up from reference TRBV9 and TRBJ2-7, is DSGVTQTPKHLITATGQRVTLRCSPRSGDLSVYWYQQSLDQGLQFLIQYYNGEERAKGNILERFSAQQFPDLHSELNLSSLELGDSALYFCASSALGGQGKDSYEQYFGPGTRLTVT.

CDR3 residues: CASSMGTGPYEQYF. The CDR3 nucleotides are TGTGCCAGTAGTATGGGGACAGGGCCCTACGAGCAGTACTTC. The rearrangement links TRBV19 to TRBJ2-7; 9 positions match TRBD1. The J segment lost 2 bases and the V segment lost 3 bases, leaving 2 bases of the junction unmatched. This CDR3 comprises 14 residues. CDR1 and CDR2 from the germline V gene are LNHDA and SQIVND (reference sequence).

The chain links TRBV12-3 or TRBV12-4 to TRBJ2-5, with 7 bases matching TRBD1. The CDR3 loop spans 14 amino acids. After removal of 6 bases from V and 5 bases from J, the junction contained 9 bases not matched to a gene. The CDR3 DNA sequence: TGTGCCAGCAGCCCAGACAGGGTATGGGAGACCCAGTACTTC. Translating it yields CASSPDRVWETQYF.

The chain has TRBV2 and TRBJ1-5; a weak D match, TRBD1 (6 bases). The CDR3 extends over 15 amino acids. In germline, CDR1 is SNHLY, CDR2 FYNNEI. Trimming shortened V by 8 bases and J by 0 bases, and 14 bases separated the two germline ends. Here the CDR3 DNA reads TGTGCCAGCGCTCCCGGGACACTTAGCAATCAGCCCCAGCATTTT. Residues: CASAPGTLSNQPQHF.

CDR3 region: CSVADSGYEQYF. The DNA of the CDR3 is TGCAGTGTCGCGGACAGCGGCTACGAGCAGTACTTC. The chain couples TRBV20-1 to TRBJ2-7; a possible D gene is TRBD1 (6 bases). CDR1 is DFQATT, CDR2 SNEGSKA, per germline (reference sequence). Trimming shortened V by 7 bases and J by 3 bases, and 13 bases separated the two germline ends. This CDR3 region has 12 residues.

This chain joins TRBV7-9 and TRBJ2-3; 10 bases match TRBD2. The germline CDR1 and CDR2 sequences are SEHNR and FQNEAQ (reference sequence). CDR3 length equals 18 residues. The J segment lost 4 bases and the V segment lost 1 base, leaving 11 bases of the junction unmatched. The DNA of the CDR3 is TGTGCCAGCAGCTTAGTGCGGCCAGCGGGGGGGCCCGCAGATACGCAGTATTTT. It encodes CASSLVRPAGGPADTQYF.

The chain uses TRBV6-6 and TRBJ2-7; 7 bases map to TRBD1. With 2 bases clipped from V and 0 bases from J, the junction kept 7 bases outside the gene matches. The CDR3 is made up of 16 amino acids. Germline V gene sequence: CDR1 MNHNY, CDR2 SVGAGI (reference sequence). The CDR3 DNA reads TGTGCCAGCAGTTACGCTAGACAGGGCCCCTCCTACGAGCAGTACTTC. Translated, it gives CASSYARQGPSYEQYF.

The chain uses TRBV9 and TRBJ1-3; no clear D. V lost 0 bases and J lost 3, with 16 bases in between. Germline CDR1 and CDR2: SGDLS and YYNGEE. The length of the CDR3 is 17 residues. DNA of the CDR3: TGTGCCAGCAGCGTAGCGTCCGGGGAATGGGATGGAAACACCATATATTTT. As protein: CASSVASGEWDGNTIYF.

This chain links TRBV7-2 with TRBJ2-5, with D perhaps matching TRBD1 (6 bases). This CDR3 is built from 13 residues. V dropped 5 bases and J dropped 0 bases, with 7 bases sitting between them. Germline V gene sequence: CDR1 SGHTA, CDR2 FQGNSA. The CDR3 sequence is CASSRDNQETQYF. Written as DNA, the CDR3 is TGTGCCAGCAGCCGGGACAACCAAGAGACCCAGTACTTC.

This rearrangement joins TRBV5-4 to TRBJ2-1, with 8 bases that match TRBD1. With 5 bases clipped from V and 5 bases from J, the junction kept 9 bases outside the gene matches. The CDR3 covers 15 residues. Germline V gives CDR1 SGHNT, CDR2 YYREEE (reference sequence). The CDR3 coding sequence is TGTGCCAGCAGGTTACAGGGGGGAAAGGACAATGAGCAGTTCTTC. It is translated as CASRLQGGKDNEQFF.

The chain joins TRBV20-1 to TRBJ2-1, with 10 bases lining up with TRBD2. Trimming at V came to 6 bases and at J to 3 bases, leaving 5 bases not matched to a gene. CDR3 size: 14 residues. Germline assignment: CDR1 DFQATT and CDR2 SNEGSKA (reference sequence). The CDR3 protein is CSAIAGGDYNEQFF. The CDR3, as DNA: TGCAGTGCAATAGCGGGGGGCGACTACAATGAGCAGTTCTTC.

The J gene is TRBJ2-7, the V gene TRBV20-1; TRBD1 aligns across 7 bases. V shed 2 bases, J shed 3 bases, and the junction held 7 bases outside the gene matches. The CDR3 length is 14 residues. Per the germline V gene, CDR1 is DFQATT and CDR2 is SNEGSKA (reference sequence). The CDR3 is CSARMSDRVYEQYF. The CDR3 DNA is TGCAGTGCTAGAATGAGCGACAGGGTCTACGAGCAGTACTTC.

J is TRBJ2-3 and V is TRBV25-1; 8 bases fit TRBD2. Germline-derived CDR1 and CDR2 are MGHDK and SYGVNS. The V gene end was trimmed by 5 bases and the J gene end by 0 bases; junction bases not matched to a gene: 4. There are 15 residues in the CDR3. The CDR3 reads CASSPGGVSTDTQYF. The CDR3 DNA reads as TGTGCCAGCAGTCCCGGGGGGGTGAGCACAGATACGCAGTATTTT.

V usage is TRBV25-1 and J usage is TRBJ1-2; a possible D gene is TRBD1 (5 bases). The ends were cut back, 8 bases at V and 2 bases at J, with 12 bases in the middle. Germline loops: CDR1 MGHDK, CDR2 SYGVNS. The CDR3 has 13 residues. CDR3 sequence (DNA): TGTGCCAGCGGGGCTGGGGCGAACTATGGCTACACCTTC. It encodes CASGAGANYGYTF.

CDR3 in amino acids: CASSLESVRADTQYF. DNA of the CDR3: TGCGCCAGCAGCTTGGAGTCCGTCCGGGCGGATACGCAGTATTTT. This chain connects TRBV5-1 to TRBJ2-3, with D uncertain. The germline gives CDR1 SGHRS, CDR2 YFSETQ. The CDR3 spans 15 residues. V lost 0 bases and J lost 6, with 14 bases in between.